The entry below gives a single T cell receptor (beta chain) sequence along with its context. V lost 4 bases, J lost 8 bases, and 17 bases lay in between. There are 14 residues in the CDR3. Germline V gene sequence: CDR1 LNHDA, CDR2 SQIVND (reference sequence). The data were taken from a study of control samples from healthy donors and cancer patients. Sequencing was performed with immunoSEQ multiplex PCR; in TCRdb, only in-frame clones are kept and a portion is missing. The sample comprises about 220,000 clones, about 95% of which are singletons, and more than 1.3% rests with the top ten. The chain couples TRBV19 to TRBJ1-2, with a possible D match to TRBD1 (6 bases). Sequencing was carried out using blood. The receptor was derived from a man aged 50 to 60 in good health. The CDR3: CASSKDRTFIGYTF. The CDR3 nucleotides read TGTGCCAGTAGTAAAGACAGGACGTTTATAGGCTACACCTTC.